The TCR beta chain under discussion was sequenced for a study of PD-1 blockade in classical Hodgkin lymphoma. On this clone: Antigen unknown.

The table came from immunoSEQ multiplex PCR; TCRdb's copy has only in-frame clones and leaves some out. The sample lists roughly 4,000 clones, about two thirds occurring once. Time point denoted: cycle 4 day 1 (C4D1), after six to seven weeks of nivolumab. Relapse after autologous stem cell transplantation occurred in every patient, and brentuximab vedotin exposure varied. Investigators obtained CD8+ T cells from thawed PBMCs by magnetic negative selection. Findings and caveats of the study: Newly diagnosed patients reportedly trailed healthy donors in baseline TCR diversity.

The CDR3 sequence is 16 residues long. Germline loops: CDR1 SGDLS, CDR2 YYNGEE. V was cut by 4 bases and J by 0 bases, with 14 bases left in between. V and J are TRBV9 and TRBJ1-3, with a possible D match to TRBD1 (5 bases). Sequences were derived from CD8+ T cells from blood, sampled before the fourth cycle of nivolumab. This sequence originates from a human donor with classical Hodgkin lymphoma. For the CDR3, the DNA is TGTGCCAGCAGCATTCAGGGTCTGAGCTCTGGAAACACCATATATTTT. Its translation: CASSIQGLSSGNTIYF.